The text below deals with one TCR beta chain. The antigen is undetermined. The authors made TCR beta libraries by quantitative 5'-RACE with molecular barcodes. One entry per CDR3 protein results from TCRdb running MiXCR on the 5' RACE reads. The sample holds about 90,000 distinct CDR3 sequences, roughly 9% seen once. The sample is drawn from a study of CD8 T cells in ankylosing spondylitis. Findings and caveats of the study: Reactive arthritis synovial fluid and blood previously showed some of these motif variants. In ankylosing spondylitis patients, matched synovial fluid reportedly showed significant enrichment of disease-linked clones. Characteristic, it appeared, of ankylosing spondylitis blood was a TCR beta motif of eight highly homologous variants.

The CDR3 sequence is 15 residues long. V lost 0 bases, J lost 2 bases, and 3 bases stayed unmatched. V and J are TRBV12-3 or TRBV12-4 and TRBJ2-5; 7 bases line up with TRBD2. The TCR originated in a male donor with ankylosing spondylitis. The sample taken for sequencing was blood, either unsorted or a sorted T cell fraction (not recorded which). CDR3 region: CASSLARTRQETQYF. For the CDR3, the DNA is TGTGCCAGCAGTTTAGCCCGGACTAGGCAAGAGACCCAGTACTTC.